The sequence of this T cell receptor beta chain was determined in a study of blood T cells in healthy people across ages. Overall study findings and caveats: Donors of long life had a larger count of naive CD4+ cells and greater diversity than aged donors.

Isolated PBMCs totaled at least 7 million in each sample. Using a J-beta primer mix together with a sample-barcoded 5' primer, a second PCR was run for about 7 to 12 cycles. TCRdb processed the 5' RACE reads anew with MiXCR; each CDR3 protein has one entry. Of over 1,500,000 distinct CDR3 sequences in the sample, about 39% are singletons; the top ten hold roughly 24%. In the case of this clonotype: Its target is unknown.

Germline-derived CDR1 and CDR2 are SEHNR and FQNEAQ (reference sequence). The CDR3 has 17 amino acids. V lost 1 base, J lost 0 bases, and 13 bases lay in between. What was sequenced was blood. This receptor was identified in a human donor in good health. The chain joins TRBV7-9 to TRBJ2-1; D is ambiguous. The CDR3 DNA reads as TGTGCCAGCAGCTTAGTTGCGAACAAGGGCTCCTACAATGAGCAGTTCTTC. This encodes CASSLVANKGSYNEQFF. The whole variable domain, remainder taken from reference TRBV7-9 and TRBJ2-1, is DTGVSQNPRHKITKRGQNVTFRCDPISEHNRLYWYRQTLGQGPEFLTYFQNEAQLEKSRLLSDRFSAERPKGSFSTLEIQRTEQGDSAMYLCASSLVANKGSYNEQFFGPGTRLTVL.